This T cell receptor beta chain emerged from a study of early T cells in non-severe SARS-CoV-2 infection. Study as a whole: Unsorted whole blood bulk RNA was sequenced, with unpaired chains. Study results and caveats: Missing private and CD4 specificities, VDJdb matching favored anti-spike CD8 responses.

Germline CDR1 and CDR2: SGHTA and FQGTGA. This CDR3 region has 18 residues. V shed 2 bases, J shed 5 bases, and the junction held 13 bases outside the gene matches. This clonotype was picked up many times. Its target is unknown. Each cDNA molecule carried a unique molecular identifier. MiXCR, applied by TCRdb to the 5' RACE reads, yields one record per CDR3 protein. Among roughly 50,000 distinct CDR3 sequences listed, approximately 8% were seen once. The TCR originated in an adult who was a healthcare worker with PCR-confirmed SARS-CoV-2 infection or an uninfected control (not recorded which). What was sequenced was whole blood. The genes are TRBV7-3 and TRBJ2-2; 8 bases map to TRBD1. The chain's CDR3 is CASSLGDRLKAGTGELFF. The CDR3 DNA reads as TGTGCCAGCAGCTTAGGGGACAGGCTCAAGGCCGGGACCGGGGAGCTGTTTTTT. Using reference TRBV7-3 and TRBJ2-2 for the parts outside the CDR3, the full variable domain is GAGVSQTPSNKVTEKGKYVELRCDPISGHTALYWYRQSLGQGPEFLIYFQGTGAADDSGLPNDRFFAVRPEGSVSTLKIQRTERGDSAVYLCASSLGDRLKAGTGELFFGEGSRLTVL.